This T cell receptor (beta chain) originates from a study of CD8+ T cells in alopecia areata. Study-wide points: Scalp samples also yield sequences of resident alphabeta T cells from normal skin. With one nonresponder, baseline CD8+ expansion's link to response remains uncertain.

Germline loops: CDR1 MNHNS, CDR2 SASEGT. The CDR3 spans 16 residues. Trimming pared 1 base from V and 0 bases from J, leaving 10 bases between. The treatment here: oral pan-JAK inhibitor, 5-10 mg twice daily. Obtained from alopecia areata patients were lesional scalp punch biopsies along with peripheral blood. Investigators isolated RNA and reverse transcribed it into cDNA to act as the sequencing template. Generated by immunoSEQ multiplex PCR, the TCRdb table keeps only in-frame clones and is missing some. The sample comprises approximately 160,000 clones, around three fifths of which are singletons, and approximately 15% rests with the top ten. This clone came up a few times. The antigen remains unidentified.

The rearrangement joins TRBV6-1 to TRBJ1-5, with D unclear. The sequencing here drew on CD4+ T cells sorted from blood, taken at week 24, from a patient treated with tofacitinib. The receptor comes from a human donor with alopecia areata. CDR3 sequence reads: CASSEGIQNSNQPQHF. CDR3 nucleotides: TGTGCCAGCAGTGAAGGGATACAAAATAGCAATCAGCCCCAGCATTTT.